This T cell receptor beta chain was identified in a study of T cell repertoires in cytomegalovirus infection. Study-wide background: The authors used CMV epitopes that were HLA-C-restricted (recently identified) and HLA-B-restricted (well studied). Public TCR beta signatures marked donors with CMV infection and the matching HLA.

To note about this clonotype: No antigen is known for it.

One entry per CDR3 protein results from TCRdb running MiXCR on the reads. The data hold some 350,000 distinct CDR3 sequences, with around a third observed a single time. This CDR3 is 15 amino acids long. Germline V gene lookup returns CDR1 MDHEN and CDR2 SYDVKM. Trimming removed 7 bases from V and 0 bases from J, with 12 bases in between. Study-level results: Cumulative frequency of public TCR beta families picked out carriers of CMV plus the relevant HLA.

The chain employs TRBV28 and TRBJ1-4; no clear D gene. This TCR was sampled from a human donor in good health (CMV status not recorded). Some clones in this sample may be carry-over from other donors' samples. The material sequenced was cultured PBMCs, taken from culture after CMV antigen stimulation. The CDR3 spells CASIWAGATNEKLFF. The CDR3 bases are TGTGCCAGCATTTGGGCCGGGGCAACTAATGAAAAACTGTTTTTT.